These 29 T cell receptor beta chains came from one sample sequenced in a study of cytomegalovirus exposure and HLA in healthy donors. PCR amplification relied on 60 Vbeta primers (plus 13 Jbeta primers). Here immunoSEQ multiplex PCR was the method, and the copy in TCRdb shows in-frame clones only, minus some. This table has hundreds of thousands of clones, 75% to 80% appearing once. Sample: PBMCs. The receptors here all came from a man aged 18 to 30 in good health and CMV-seronegative.

The V call is TRBV7-9, the J call TRBJ2-7; D gene ambiguous. The CDR3 contains 13 residues. Germline CDR1 and CDR2: SEHNR and FQNEAQ (reference sequence). The germline V and J ends were trimmed by 1 base and 0 bases, with 4 bases remaining between them. The CDR3 loop is CASSLVSSYEQYF. CDR3 DNA sequence: TGTGCCAGCAGCTTAGTCAGCTCCTACGAGCAGTACTTC.

The chain carries TRBV5-5 and TRBJ2-7; TRBD1 agrees at 10 bases. The V gene end was trimmed by 0 bases and the J gene end by 3 bases; junction bases not matched to a gene: 0. Germline-derived CDR1 and CDR2 are SGHKS and YYEKEE (reference sequence). CDR3 length: 14 residues. The CDR3 protein is CASSLGTGGYEQYF. The CDR3 DNA sequence: TGTGCCAGCAGCTTGGGGACAGGGGGCTACGAGCAGTACTTC.

This clone was picked up a small number of times. The chain has TRBV29-1 and TRBJ1-2; the match to TRBD1 covers 8 bases. The germline CDR1 and CDR2 sequences are SQVTM and ANQGSEA. The CDR3 has 12 residues. Trimming at V came to 3 bases and at J to 6 bases, leaving 3 bases not matched to a gene. The CDR3 DNA follows: TGCAGCGTTGAGGACAGGGCGAATGGCTACACCTTC. Translated: CSVEDRANGYTF. Full variable domain (rest looked up from reference TRBV29-1 and TRBJ1-2): SAVISQKPSRDICQRGTSLTIQCQVDSQVTMMFWYRQQPGQSLTLIATANQGSEATYESGFVIDKFPISRPNLTFSTLTVSNMSPEDSSIYLCSVEDRANGYTFGSGTRLTVV.

The chain couples TRBV5-6 to TRBJ1-2; D gene ambiguous. V was cut by 4 bases and J by 4 bases, with 8 bases left in between. Germline V gene sequence: CDR1 SGHDT, CDR2 YYEEEE. This CDR3 region has 12 residues. CDR3 coding DNA: TGTGCCAGCAGCAAGATAGCCTATGGCTACACCTTC. This translates into CASSKIAYGYTF.

A single count supports this clone. The chain joins TRBV28 to TRBJ2-1, with 14 nucleotides matching TRBD2. The germline CDR1 and CDR2 sequences are MDHEN and SYDVKM. The CDR3 extends over 16 amino acids. V dropped 5 bases and J dropped 9; count of bases not matched to a gene: 9. The CDR3 DNA follows: TGTGCCAGCAGTCTCCCGGGACTAGCGGGAGCGGCTGAGCAGTTCTTC. Amino acid sequence: CASSLPGLAGAAEQFF.

A few counts support this clone. This sequence joins TRBV7-9 and TRBJ1-6; D unresolved. The length of the CDR3 is 13 residues. Germline values: CDR1 SEHNR, CDR2 FQNEAQ (reference sequence). The V and J ends lost 2 bases and 7 bases respectively, with 6 bases between them. For the CDR3, the DNA is TGTGCCAGCAGCTTACAGGCAAATTCACCCCTCCACTTT. Its protein product is CASSLQANSPLHF.

This clone turned up a few times. At one end, the junction sequence differs from germline, possibly due to a read error. The J gene is TRBJ1-1, the V gene TRBV4-1; D possibly corresponds to TRBD1 (5 bases). The CDR3 spans 13 residues. CDR1 and CDR2 from the germline V gene are MGHRA and YSYEKL. The CDR3 DNA reads as TGCGCCAGCAGCCAGGGACTGAACATTGAAGCTTTCTTT. Protein product: CASSQGLNIEAFF.

The chain is built from TRBV10-3 and TRBJ2-5; TRBD2 matches 9 bases. CDR3 length: 17 residues. V trimming: 4 bases; J trimming: 4 bases; junction bases outside the gene matches: 13. Germline CDR1 and CDR2: ENHRY and SYGVKD. The CDR3 nucleotides read TGTGCCATCAGTGGTTTTGCAGCGGGGGGCTCGGGAGAGACCCAGTACTTC. Translated: CAISGFAAGGSGETQYF.

This clone was counted once. The chain uses TRBV6-4 and TRBJ2-1; 8 bases agree with TRBD2. The CDR3 length is 15 residues. Losses at the gene ends were 4 bases for V and 7 bases for J; bases not matched to a gene: 9. Per the germline V gene, CDR1 is MRHNA and CDR2 is SNTAGT. The CDR3 DNA follows: TGTGCCAGCAGTGCTTTAGCGGGGAAGGGGAATGAGCAGTTCTTC. Translating gives CASSALAGKGNEQFF.

The gene calls are TRBV4-2 and TRBJ2-5; 7 nucleotides line up with TRBD1. The better agreement between TRBJ2-7 and the DNA end casts doubt on the J call. Germline values: CDR1 LGHNA, CDR2 YNFKEQ. This CDR3 region has 14 residues. CDR3 coding DNA: TGTGCCAGCAGCACACAACAGGGGCCCTACGAGCAGTACTTC. Translation: CASSTQQGPYEQYF.

This chain links TRBV6-5 with TRBJ1-5, with 7 positions matching TRBD1. CDR3 length equals 13 residues. Germline CDR1 MNHEY, CDR2 SVGAGI. J was trimmed by 5 bases and V by 2 bases; bases with no gene match: 0. The CDR3 DNA follows: TGTGCCAGCAGTTACGGGACAGATCAGCCCCAGCATTTT. Protein: CASSYGTDQPQHF.

The chain links TRBV11-2 to TRBJ2-5, with 7 bases aligning to TRBD1. The CDR3 covers 15 residues. CDR1 is SGHAT, CDR2 FQNNGV, per germline. The J segment lost 3 bases and the V segment lost 1 base, leaving 5 bases of the junction unmatched. The CDR3 reads CASSLGQGFKETQYF. The CDR3 nucleotides are TGTGCCAGCAGCTTAGGACAGGGTTTTAAAGAGACCCAGTACTTC.

V gene TRBV4-3 combines with J gene TRBJ2-7, with 10 bases that match TRBD1. The V segment lost 0 bases and the J segment 4 bases; nucleotides outside the gene matches: 6. CDR3 length equals 16 residues. Germline V gene lookup returns CDR1 LGHNA and CDR2 YSLEER. DNA of the CDR3: TGCGCCAGCAGCCAAGATTGGGGACAGGGGAATTACGAGCAGTACTTC. It translates to CASSQDWGQGNYEQYF.

This clone was detected only a few times. The rearrangement joins TRBV27 to TRBJ1-1; 9 nucleotides agree with TRBD1. V lost 5 bases and J lost 2; bases outside the gene matches: 12. The CDR3 loop spans 17 amino acids. CDR1 and CDR2 from the germline V gene are MNHEY and SMNVEV (reference sequence). CDR3 loop: CASSPLDRGLINTEAFF. In nucleotides, the CDR3 is TGTGCCAGCAGTCCGCTAGACAGGGGGTTAATAAACACTGAAGCTTTCTTT.

The V and J genes are TRBV13 and TRBJ2-5, with D perhaps matching TRBD1 (5 bases). Trimming left V 4 bases short and J 1 base short, with 16 bases between. Per the germline V gene, CDR1 is PRHDT and CDR2 is FYEKMQ (reference sequence). The CDR3 is made up of 16 amino acids. The CDR3 protein is CASSSTPGWGQETQYF. The CDR3 DNA sequence: TGTGCCAGCAGCTCAACACCAGGGTGGGGCCAAGAGACCCAGTACTTC.

The chain couples TRBV11-3 to TRBJ2-3; 7 nucleotides align to TRBD2. Germline CDR1 and CDR2: SGHNT and YENEEA. The ends lost 0 bases at V and 2 bases at J; junction bases unmatched: 5. The CDR3 runs to 16 residues. CDR3 sequence: CASSLDPGGITDTQYF. The CDR3 coding sequence is TGTGCCAGCAGCTTAGATCCGGGGGGTATCACAGATACGCAGTATTTT.

In its sample, this clone was seen a few times. One base away lies a much larger clone, so this may be a sequencing read error. The chain links TRBV2 to TRBJ2-5; D is uncertain. The CDR3 has 13 amino acids. Trimming took off 6 bases at V and 5 bases at J, with 13 bases between the two ends. The V gene's germline CDR1 is SNHLY and CDR2 FYNNEI. The CDR3 spells CASSPRNGETQYF. The CDR3 DNA is TGTGCCAGCAGCCCCCGAAACGGGGAGACCCAGTACTTC. Full variable domain (remainder filled in from reference TRBV2 and TRBJ2-5): EPEVTQTPSHQVTQMGQEVILRCVPISNHLYFYWYRQILGQKVEFLVSFYNNEISEKSEIFDDQFSVERPDGSNFTLKIRSTKLEDSAMYFCASSPRNGETQYFGPGTRLLVL.

The CDR3 DNA sequence: TGTGCCTGGAGTCCGGGCATTGGAGGGACAGATACGCAGTATTTT. Translated, it gives CAWSPGIGGTDTQYF. The rearrangement uses TRBV30 and TRBJ2-3; maybe TRBD2 (6 bases). Germline CDR1 reads GTSNPN; CDR2 reads SVGIG (reference sequence). The CDR3 has 15 amino acids. V lost 2 bases and J lost 3, with 15 bases in between.

V usage is TRBV5-1 and J usage is TRBJ1-6; D might be TRBD1 (5 bases). Deletions cut 0 bases from V and 7 bases from J, with 11 bases between. This CDR3 contains 15 residues. The germline gives CDR1 SGHRS, CDR2 YFSETQ. The CDR3 region has the DNA TGCGCCAGCAGCTTGGAGGCGGAGGGGAATTCACCCCTCCACTTT. Protein sequence: CASSLEAEGNSPLHF.

This chain links TRBV11-3 with TRBJ1-1; D is perhaps TRBD1 (6 bases). The CDR3 has 11 amino acids. Germline V gene data show CDR1 as SGHNT and CDR2 as YENEEA. Trimming took 5 bases from V and 11 from J, leaving 12 bases between them. The CDR3 bases are TGTGCCAGCAGCGGACAGTTTGTCGCTTTCTTT. This encodes CASSGQFVAFF. Together with reference TRBV11-3 and TRBJ1-1, the CDR3 gives the full variable domain: EAGVVQSPRYKIIEKKQPVAFWCNPISGHNTLYWYLQNLGQGPELLIRYENEEAVDDSQLPKDRFSAERLKGVDSTLKIQPAELGDSAVYLCASSGQFVAFFGQGTRLTVV.

The chain recombines TRBV10-3 with TRBJ2-1; 11 bases align to TRBD1. After removal of 3 bases from V and 8 bases from J, the junction contained 15 bases not matched to a gene. Germline lookup yields CDR1 ENHRY and CDR2 SYGVKD. The CDR3 spans 18 residues. The CDR3 nucleotides are TGTGCCATCAGTGACGGACAGGGGGCATTGGCGGGAAGCGATGAGCAGTTCTTC. It yields the protein CAISDGQGALAGSDEQFF.

This rearrangement joins TRBV13 to TRBJ2-3; 10 bases match TRBD2. This CDR3 contains 16 residues. Per the germline V gene, CDR1 is PRHDT and CDR2 is FYEKMQ (reference sequence). With 3 bases clipped from V and 1 base from J, the junction kept 4 bases outside the gene matches. The CDR3 DNA is TGTGCCAGCAGCTTCCCTAGCGGGAGTGGCACAGATACGCAGTATTTT. The encoded protein is CASSFPSGSGTDTQYF.

The CDR3: CASSDPGQGSYEQYF. CDR3 nucleotides: TGTGCCAGCTCAGATCCGGGACAGGGATCCTACGAGCAGTACTTC. The chain links TRBV18 to TRBJ2-7; 9 nucleotides align to TRBD1. This CDR3 contains 15 residues. The V and J ends lost 5 bases and 1 base, in that order; junction bases with no gene match: 6. The germline V gene encodes CDR1 KGHSH and CDR2 LQKENI.

This chain joins TRBV5-4 and TRBJ2-2; D possibly corresponds to TRBD2 (5 bases). The CDR3 is 16 amino acids. Per the germline V gene, CDR1 is SGHNT and CDR2 is YYREEE (reference sequence). V gave up 0 bases and J gave up 1 base, with 10 bases separating them. The CDR3 nucleotides read TGTGCCAGCAGCTTGGGGTGGGAGCTGAACACCGGGGAGCTGTTTTTT. Translating it yields CASSLGWELNTGELFF.

The chain is built from TRBV5-1 and TRBJ2-7; 7 nucleotides agree with TRBD1. This CDR3 contains 15 residues. The junction had 5 bases not matched to a gene; V was cut back by 0 bases and J by 2 bases. The germline CDR1 and CDR2 sequences are SGHRS and YFSETQ. CDR3 amino acids: CASSLGTGVTYEQYF. The DNA for the CDR3 is TGCGCCAGCAGCTTGGGTACAGGGGTGACCTACGAGCAGTACTTC.

This rearrangement joins TRBV19 to TRBJ2-1; 12 bases align to TRBD2. This CDR3 comprises 17 residues. Germline CDR1 reads LNHDA; CDR2 reads SQIVND (reference sequence). V lost 6 bases to trimming and J lost 1 base; unmatched junction nucleotides: 7. The CDR3 DNA sequence: TGTGCCAGTAGCCCCGGGACTAGCGGGTTGTCCTACAATGAGCAGTTCTTC. Encoded protein: CASSPGTSGLSYNEQFF.

The chain recombines TRBV7-9 with TRBJ2-7; 11 bases line up with TRBD2. The CDR3 consists of 17 residues. From germline, CDR1 is SEHNR and CDR2 FQNEAQ (reference sequence). After removal of 4 bases from V and 1 base from J, the junction contained 9 bases not matched to a gene. CDR3 residues: CASSSIGASGGSYEQYF. In DNA, the CDR3 is TGTGCCAGCAGCTCTATCGGAGCTAGCGGGGGGTCCTACGAGCAGTACTTC.

This chain joins TRBV7-9 and TRBJ1-2; a possible D gene is TRBD1 (5 bases). CDR3 length: 11 residues. V gave up 6 bases and J gave up 7 bases, with 9 bases separating them. Germline assignment: CDR1 SEHNR and CDR2 FQNEAQ (reference sequence). The CDR3 is CASSDSSGYTF. Written as DNA, the CDR3 is TGTGCCAGCAGTGACAGTAGTGGCTACACCTTC.

The chain couples TRBV29-1 to TRBJ2-5; 8 bases line up with TRBD2. Germline lookup yields CDR1 SQVTM and CDR2 ANQGSEA. V was clipped by 6 bases and J by 3 bases; unmatched bases: 6. This CDR3 comprises 13 residues. The CDR3 DNA is TGCAGCGTAGGACTAGCAGCTAAAGAGACCCAGTACTTC. Translation: CSVGLAAKETQYF.